One and the same sample provided the 17 T cell receptor beta chains below, sequenced in a study of blood T cell repertoires in COVID-19. Assay used: immunoSEQ multiplex PCR; TCRdb lists only in-frame clones, some missing. The repertoire consists of 200,000 to 300,000 clones, with about 90% occurring once and the leading ten covering roughly 3.3%. Material for sequencing was PBMCs or T cells enriched from blood (not recorded which). The receptor source for this set is a woman in her 40s with acute COVID-19.

This chain links TRBV11-3 with TRBJ1-2; 7 nucleotides line up with TRBD1. J was trimmed by 1 base and V by 5 bases; bases with no gene match: 4. CDR3 length: 14 residues. Germline V CDR1 and CDR2: SGHNT, YENEEA. CDR3 nucleotides: TGTGCCAGCAGCCCAGGACAGGTTAACTATGGCTACACCTTC. It translates to CASSPGQVNYGYTF.

This chain uses TRBV10-3 with TRBJ1-3; D not certain. The CDR3 runs 13 residues. V shed 0 bases and J shed 4 bases, with 4 bases lying between them. CDR1 and CDR2 from the germline V gene are ENHRY and SYGVKD. The CDR3 loop is CAISESAGNTIYF. CDR3 nucleotides: TGTGCCATCAGTGAGTCAGCCGGAAACACCATATATTTT.

In nucleotides, the CDR3 is TGCGCCAGCAGCCAAAGGAGCTTAGGTAGCGGGGTATACAATGAGCAGTTCTTC. Its translation: CASSQRSLGSGVYNEQFF. The rearrangement joins TRBV4-1 to TRBJ2-1; 8 bases line up with TRBD2. With 2 bases clipped from V and 4 bases from J, the junction kept 13 bases outside the gene matches. CDR3 length equals 18 residues. Per the germline V gene, CDR1 is MGHRA and CDR2 is YSYEKL.

The V gene is TRBV7-2, the J gene TRBJ2-1; the D gene is possibly TRBD2 (5 bases). Deletions cut 0 bases from V and 6 bases from J, with 15 bases between. The V gene's germline CDR1 is SGHTA and CDR2 FQGNSA. This CDR3 is 16 amino acids long. The CDR3: CASSLALAIDLNEQFF. CDR3 bases: TGTGCCAGCAGCTTAGCCCTAGCAATCGACCTCAATGAGCAGTTCTTC.

This chain joins TRBV11-2 and TRBJ2-7; D may be TRBD1 (5 bases). With 7 bases removed from V and 6 bases from J, the gap between germline ends came to 13 bases. The V gene's germline CDR1 is SGHAT and CDR2 FQNNGV. The CDR3 consists of 12 residues. This CDR3 reads CASTWTTGEQYF. The CDR3 nucleotides are TGTGCCAGCACCTGGACAACCGGCGAGCAGTACTTC.

The rearrangement joins TRBV14 to TRBJ2-5, with D maybe TRBD1 (5 bases). Trimming took off 4 bases at V and 5 bases at J, with 17 bases between the two ends. The CDR3 consists of 15 residues. Germline CDR1 SGHDN, CDR2 FVKESK. Here the CDR3 DNA reads TGTGCCAGCAGCCGTACGCTTGGGGCTCATGAGACCCAGTACTTC. Protein: CASSRTLGAHETQYF.

This chain connects TRBV29-1 to TRBJ1-1; the match to TRBD1 covers 8 bases. Germline values: CDR1 SQVTM, CDR2 ANQGSEA. The CDR3 is 13 residues long. With V trimmed by 1 base and J by 10 bases, 8 bases remained unmatched. The CDR3 coding sequence is TGCAGCGTTGAAGGGACAGGGAAGAATCGAGCTTTCTTT. Protein product: CSVEGTGKNRAFF.

The chain uses TRBV13 and TRBJ2-7; 9 bases agree with TRBD2. The ends lost 5 bases at V and 0 bases at J; junction bases unmatched: 17. The CDR3 spans 19 residues. Germline V gene lookup returns CDR1 PRHDT and CDR2 FYEKMQ (reference sequence). CDR3 bases: TGTGCCAGCAGCCTCCGAGGAGAATTGACTAGCGGTTTCTCCTACGAGCAGTACTTC. This translates into CASSLRGELTSGFSYEQYF.

A few counts support this clone. The chain joins TRBV7-3 to TRBJ1-1; no clear D gene. CDR1 is SGHTA, CDR2 FQGTGA, per germline. Trimming took 2 bases from V and 5 from J, leaving 9 bases between them. The CDR3 covers 13 residues. This CDR3 reads CASSLGGRTEAFF. The CDR3 DNA reads as TGTGCCAGCAGCTTAGGAGGGCGAACTGAAGCTTTCTTT. The complete variable domain, with remaining parts taken from reference TRBV7-3 and TRBJ1-1, reads GAGVSQTPSNKVTEKGKYVELRCDPISGHTALYWYRQSLGQGPEFLIYFQGTGAADDSGLPNDRFFAVRPEGSVSTLKIQRTERGDSAVYLCASSLGGRTEAFFGQGTRLTVV.

As DNA, the CDR3 is TGTGCCAGCAGCCCTCCCTCGGTCGATGGGGTCTCAGGGGAGCAGTACTTC. Encoded protein: CASSPPSVDGVSGEQYF. The genes are TRBV7-2 and TRBJ2-7; a weak D match, TRBD1 (5 bases). V shed 5 bases and J shed 7 bases, with 27 bases lying between them. Germline values: CDR1 SGHTA, CDR2 FQGNSA. The CDR3 spans 17 residues.

This sequence joins TRBV6-6 and TRBJ2-7; 8 bases are shared with TRBD1. V lost 6 bases to trimming and J lost 0 bases; unmatched junction nucleotides: 4. This CDR3 has 14 residues. Germline V gene data show CDR1 as MNHNY and CDR2 as SVGAGI (reference sequence). DNA of the CDR3: TGTGCCAGCAGGAGTACAGGGGGCTCCTACGAGCAGTACTTC. This gives the protein CASRSTGGSYEQYF.

Points on this clone: Other DNA sequences in the same sample also yield this CDR3. The chain combines TRBV12-3 or TRBV12-4 with TRBJ2-1; D gene uncertain. Trimming stripped 2 bases from V and 7 bases from J, with 6 bases between. The CDR3 length is 12 residues. The CDR3 sequence is CASSLSSNEQFF. DNA of the CDR3: TGTGCCAGCAGTTTATCTAGTAATGAGCAGTTCTTC.

The V call is TRBV19, the J call TRBJ2-7; a possible D gene is TRBD2 (5 bases). In germline, CDR1 is LNHDA, CDR2 SQIVND (reference sequence). With 7 bases removed from V and 5 bases from J, the gap between germline ends came to 24 bases. The CDR3 consists of 16 residues. In DNA form, the CDR3 reads TGTGCCAGTATGGCGACGGGTTTCGGGGAGTTGGACGAGCAGTACTTC. Its protein is CASMATGFGELDEQYF.

This clone has just one count. The gene calls are TRBV5-1 and TRBJ2-1, with a tentative D call TRBD2 (5 bases). The germline CDR1 and CDR2 sequences are SGHRS and YFSETQ. V was cut by 4 bases and J by 6 bases, with 17 bases left in between. The CDR3 totals 15 residues. CDR3 sequence: CASSAPGLGINEQFF. The CDR3 nucleotides are TGCGCCAGCAGCGCCCCAGGCCTCGGGATCAATGAGCAGTTCTTC.

This clone was observed a single time. V is TRBV11-2 and J is TRBJ2-3, with 9 bases that match TRBD2. The J segment lost 7 bases and the V segment lost 8 bases, leaving 10 bases of the junction unmatched. The CDR3 is 14 amino acids. CDR1 is SGHAT and CDR2 is FQNNGV in the germline V gene. CDR3 DNA sequence: TGTGCCAGCTCCTTAGCGGGAGAGGAAAATACGCAGTATTTT. It specifies CASSLAGEENTQYF.

The chain is built from TRBV28 and TRBJ1-5; D is unclear. This CDR3 has 12 amino acids. The germline V gene encodes CDR1 MDHEN and CDR2 SYDVKM. Trimming shortened V by 10 bases and J by 4 bases, and 11 bases separated the two germline ends. The CDR3 region has the DNA TGTGCCATTACGACGGGGAATCAGCCCCAGCATTTT. Translated, it gives CAITTGNQPQHF.

The V and J genes are TRBV5-4 and TRBJ2-2; unclear D gene. The CDR3 is 16 amino acids. Germline values: CDR1 SGHNT, CDR2 YYREEE (reference sequence). V shed 4 bases and J shed 1 base, with 14 bases lying between them. The CDR3 is CASSPSLDKNTGELFF. CDR3 sequence (DNA): TGTGCCAGCAGCCCTTCTCTTGACAAGAACACCGGGGAGCTGTTTTTT.